This TCR beta chain was documented in a study of T cells expressing NK-cell markers. Study in general: The TCR beta repertoires originated in sorted CD3+CD56+NKG2C+, CD3+CD56+NKG2C- and CD3+CD56-NKG2C+ T cells. Out of eight donors sequenced, seven tested HCMV-seropositive and the remaining one seronegative.

TCRdb reprocessed the 5' RACE reads and keeps a single row for each CDR3 protein, giving no DNA. This listing includes about 260,000 distinct CDR3 sequences. Study-wide findings and caveats: The CD3+CD56-NKG2C+ fraction of a handful of donors was also led by these clonotypes. A range of about 1.0-8% of CD8+ T cells consisted of dominant NKG2C+ clonotypes in several donors.

This CDR3 spans 15 amino acids. Germline V lookup: CDR1 SQVTM, CDR2 ANQGSEA. Regarding this clonotype: Its target is unknown.

This clonotype originated in a man between 18 and 29 years old in good health. V and J are TRBV29-1 and TRBJ2-3; TCRdb's D call of TRBD1 is untestable without DNA. Material for sequencing was blood T cells: a sorted CD56 or NKG2C T cell subset, CD4+ or CD8+ T cells, or bulk PBMC T cells (not recorded which). The CDR3 sequence: CSVAGQALITDTQYF.